This TCR beta chain was captured by sequencing in a study of tumor-infiltrating lymphocytes in glioblastoma multiforme. General observations from the study: Functional subtype sorting of these T cells was not performed. Only one glioblastoma patient had TCR and mutation analysis. Detected clone frequencies may not reflect cell counts, being RNA-based.

Germline V gene sequence: CDR1 LGHNA, CDR2 YNFKEQ. This CDR3 comprises 15 residues. The germline V and J ends were trimmed by 4 bases and 5 bases, with 17 bases remaining between them. TCR beta libraries were built from RNA through three nested multiplex PCR rounds using modified ARM-PCR. TCRdb re-analysed the multiplex PCR reads in MiXCR, keeping a single row per CDR3 protein. The top ten clones hold roughly 37% of a sample with 15,000 or so distinct CDR3 sequences, under 85% of them seen once. This clonotype occurred once. What it recognizes is unknown. The clonotype originates from a male donor with glioblastoma. The chain uses TRBV4-2 and TRBJ1-1; D not resolved. The sequencing input was brain tumor tissue. The CDR3 coding sequence is TGTGCCAGCAGCCCAAATCTAGGGTGGAAGACTGAAGCTTTCTTT. Translated, it gives CASSPNLGWKTEAFF.